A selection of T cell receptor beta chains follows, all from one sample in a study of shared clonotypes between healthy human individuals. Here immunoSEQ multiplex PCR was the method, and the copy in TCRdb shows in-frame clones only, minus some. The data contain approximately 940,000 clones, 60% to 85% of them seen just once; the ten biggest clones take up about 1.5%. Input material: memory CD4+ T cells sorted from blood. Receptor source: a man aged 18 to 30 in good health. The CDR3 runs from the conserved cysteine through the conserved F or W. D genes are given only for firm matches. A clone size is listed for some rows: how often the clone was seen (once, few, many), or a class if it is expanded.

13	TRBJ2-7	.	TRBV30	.	TGTGCCTGGAGTGAGGGTTGGGACTACGAGCAGTACTTC	CAWSEGWDYEQYF
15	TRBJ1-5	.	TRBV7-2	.	TGTGCCAGCAGCTCGAACTCCATAGCCTATCAGCCCCAGCATTTT	CASSSNSIAYQPQHF
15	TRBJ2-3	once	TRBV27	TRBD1	TGTGCCAGCAGTTTAGTGGGACAGGGTAAAGATACGCAGTATTTT	CASSLVGQGKDTQYF
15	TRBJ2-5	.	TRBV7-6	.	TGTGCCAGCAGCTTAGGGGGGACTTTGAGGGAGACCCAGTACTTC	CASSLGGTLRETQYF
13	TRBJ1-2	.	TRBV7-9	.	TGTGCCAGCAGCCCGGCGGCGGACTATGGCTACACCTTC	CASSPAADYGYTF
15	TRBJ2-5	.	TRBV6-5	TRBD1	TGTGCCAGCAGTAATACGGGACAGACTTTCGTGACCCAGTACTTC	CASSNTGQTFVTQYF
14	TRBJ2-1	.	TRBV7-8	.	TGTGCCAGCATTGCGGCCGAGGCCTACAATGAGCAGTTCTTC	CASIAAEAYNEQFF
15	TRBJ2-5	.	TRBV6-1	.	TGTGCCAGCAGTGAGAGACACTTGTACCAAGAGACCCAGTACTTC	CASSERHLYQETQYF
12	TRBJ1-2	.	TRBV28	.	TGTGCCAGCAGTTTGAATAACTATGGCTACACCTTC	CASSLNNYGYTF
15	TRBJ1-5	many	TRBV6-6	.	TGTGCCAGCAGTTACCGGAAAAGCAGAAATCAGCCCCAGCATTTT	CASSYRKSRNQPQHF
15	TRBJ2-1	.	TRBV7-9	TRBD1	TGTGCCAGCAGCTTAGGGCAGGGGGCAAGAGATGAGCAGTTCTTC	CASSLGQGARDEQFF
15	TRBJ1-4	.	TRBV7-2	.	TGTGCCAGCAGCTCGACTGGAGGGACTAATGAAAAACTGTTTTTT	CASSSTGGTNEKLFF
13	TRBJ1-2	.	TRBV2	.	TGTGCCAGCAAGCTGACCATTAGCTATGGCTACACCTTC	CASKLTISYGYTF
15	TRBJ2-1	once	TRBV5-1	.	TGCGCCAGCACCATAGAGGGGGGAATAGGGAATGAGCAGTTCTTC	CASTIEGGIGNEQFF
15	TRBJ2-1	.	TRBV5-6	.	TGTGCCAGCAGCTTCGGCGGGATTACCTACAATGAGCAGTTCTTC	CASSFGGITYNEQFF
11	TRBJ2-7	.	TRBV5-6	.	TGTGCCAGCAGCTTAAGACACGAGCAGTACTTC	CASSLRHEQYF
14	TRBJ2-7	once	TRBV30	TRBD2	TGTGCCTGGACTGGGACTAGCGGGTTCTACGAGCAGTACTTC	CAWTGTSGFYEQYF
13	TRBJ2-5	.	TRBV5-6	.	TGTGCCAGCAGCTTGGCCCATCAAGAGACCCAGTACTTC	CASSLAHQETQYF
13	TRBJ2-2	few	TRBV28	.	TGTGCCATAGGCGGGCGATCAACCGGGGAGCTGTTTTTT	CAIGGRSTGELFF
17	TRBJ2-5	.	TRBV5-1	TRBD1	TGCGCCAGCAGCTGGAAGCCGGGACAGACACGGGGAGAGACCCAGTACTTC	CASSWKPGQTRGETQYF
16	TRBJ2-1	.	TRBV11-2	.	TGTGCCAGCAGCTTAGGGGGGCGGGGCTCCTACAATGAGCAGTTCTTC	CASSLGGRGSYNEQFF
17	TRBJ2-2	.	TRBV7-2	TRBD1	TGTGCCAGCAGCCCAAGACGGCCAGGGGGCGCAAACGGGGAGCTGTTTTTT	CASSPRRPGGANGELFF
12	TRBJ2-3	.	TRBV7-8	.	TGTGCCAGCAGCCCGCCTATAGATACGCAGTATTTT	CASSPPIDTQYF
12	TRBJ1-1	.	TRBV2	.	TGTGCCAGCAGTACAGGGTTAACTGAAGCTTTCTTT	CASSTGLTEAFF